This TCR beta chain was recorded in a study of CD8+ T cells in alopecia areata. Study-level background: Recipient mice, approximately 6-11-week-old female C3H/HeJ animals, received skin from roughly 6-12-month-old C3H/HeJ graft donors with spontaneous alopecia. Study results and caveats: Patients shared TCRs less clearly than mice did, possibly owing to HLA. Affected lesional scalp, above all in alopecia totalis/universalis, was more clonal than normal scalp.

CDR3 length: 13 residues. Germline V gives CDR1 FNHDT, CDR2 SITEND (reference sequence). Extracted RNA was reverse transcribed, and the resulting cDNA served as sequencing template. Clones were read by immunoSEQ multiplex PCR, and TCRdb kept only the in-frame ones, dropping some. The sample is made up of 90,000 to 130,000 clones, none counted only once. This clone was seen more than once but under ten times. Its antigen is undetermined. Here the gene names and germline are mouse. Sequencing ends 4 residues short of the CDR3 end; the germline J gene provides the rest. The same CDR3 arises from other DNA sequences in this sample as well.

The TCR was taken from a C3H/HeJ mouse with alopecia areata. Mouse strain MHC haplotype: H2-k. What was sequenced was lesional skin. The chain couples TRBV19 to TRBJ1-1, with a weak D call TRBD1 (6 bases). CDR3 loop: CASSIGGAGEVFF. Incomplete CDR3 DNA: TGTGCCAGCAGTATTGGGGGGGCTGGA.